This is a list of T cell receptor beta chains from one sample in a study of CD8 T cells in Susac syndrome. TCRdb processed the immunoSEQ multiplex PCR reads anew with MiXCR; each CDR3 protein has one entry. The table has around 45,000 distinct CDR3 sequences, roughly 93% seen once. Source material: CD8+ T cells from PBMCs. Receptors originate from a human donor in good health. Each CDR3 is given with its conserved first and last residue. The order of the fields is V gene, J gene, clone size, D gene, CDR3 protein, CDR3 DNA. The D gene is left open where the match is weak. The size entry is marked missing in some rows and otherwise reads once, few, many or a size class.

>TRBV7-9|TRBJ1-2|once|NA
CASSLAMANYGYTF
TGTGCCAGCAGCTTAGCGATGGCGAACTATGGCTACACCTTC
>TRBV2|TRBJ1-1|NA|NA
CARVATQNTEAFF
TGTGCCAGGGTGGCAACACAGAACACTGAAGCTTTCTTT
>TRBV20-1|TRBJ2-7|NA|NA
CSARTGVSYEQYF
TGCAGTGCTAGGACGGGGGTCTCCTACGAGCAGTACTTC
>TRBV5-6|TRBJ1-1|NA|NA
CASSLGLKGPEAFF
TGTGCCAGCAGCTTGGGTCTCAAAGGCCCTGAAGCTTTCTTT
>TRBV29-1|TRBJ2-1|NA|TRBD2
CSAEGLAGVGNEQFF
TGCAGCGCTGAAGGACTAGCGGGAGTAGGTAATGAGCAGTTCTTC
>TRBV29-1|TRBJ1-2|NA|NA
CSDRAKMGYGYTF
TGCAGTGACCGGGCCAAGATGGGGTATGGCTACACCTTC
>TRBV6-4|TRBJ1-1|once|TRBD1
CASSEDPTGGTEAFF
TGTGCCAGCAGTGAAGATCCGACAGGGGGGACTGAAGCTTTCTTT
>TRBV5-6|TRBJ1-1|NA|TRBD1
CASSLYRGYTEAFF
TGTGCCAGCAGCCTATACAGGGGTTACACTGAAGCTTTCTTT
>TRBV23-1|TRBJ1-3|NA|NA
CASSQSLQRSGNTIYF
TGCGCCAGCAGTCAATCATTACAGAGATCTGGAAACACCATATATTTT
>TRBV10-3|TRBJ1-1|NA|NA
CAISESTITEAFF
TGTGCCATCAGTGAGTCGACGATCACTGAAGCTTTCTTT
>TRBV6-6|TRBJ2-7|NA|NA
CASSYRGFYEQYF
TGTGCCAGCAGTTACCGAGGTTTTTACGAGCAGTACTTC
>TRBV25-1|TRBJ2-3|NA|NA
CASSESPRDATDTQYF
TGTGCCAGCAGTGAGTCTCCCCGGGACGCCACAGATACGCAGTATTTT
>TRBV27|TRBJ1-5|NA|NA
CASSFQGGNQPQHF
TGTGCCAGCAGTTTTCAGGGTGGAAATCAGCCCCAGCATTTT
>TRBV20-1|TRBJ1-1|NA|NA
CSVPLNTEAFF
TGCAGTGTCCCCTTGAACACTGAAGCTTTCTTT
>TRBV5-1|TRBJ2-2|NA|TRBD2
CASSFGYLAGGPHTGELFF
TGCGCCAGCAGCTTTGGTTACCTAGCGGGAGGGCCGCACACCGGGGAGCTGTTTTTT
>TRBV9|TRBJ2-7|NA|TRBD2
CASSLGGVAYEQYF
TGTGCCAGCAGCCTCGGGGGGGTGGCCTACGAGCAGTACTTC
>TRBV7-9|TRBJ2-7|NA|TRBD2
CASSAGTSGSIEQYF
TGTGCCAGCAGCGCAGGGACTAGCGGGAGTATTGAGCAGTACTTC
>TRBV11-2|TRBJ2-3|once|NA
CASSPGTQVPDTQYF
TGTGCCAGCAGCCCCGGGACTCAGGTCCCGGATACGCAGTATTTT
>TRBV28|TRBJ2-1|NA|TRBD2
CASSPTLAGAYNEQFF
TGTGCCAGCAGTCCAACACTAGCGGGAGCCTACAATGAGCAGTTCTTC
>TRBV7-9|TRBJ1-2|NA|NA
CASSKMGPGYTF
TGTGCCAGCAGCAAAATGGGTCCAGGCTACACCTTC
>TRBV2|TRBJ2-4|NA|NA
CASTSTALAKNIQYF
TGTGCCAGCACCTCGACAGCTCTAGCCAAAAACATTCAGTACTTC
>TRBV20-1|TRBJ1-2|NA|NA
CSARDDIGGDYGYTF
TGCAGTGCTAGAGACGATATCGGGGGGGACTATGGCTACACCTTC
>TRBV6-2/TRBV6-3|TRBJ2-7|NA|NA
CASSPSGRRSYYEQYF
TGTGCCAGCAGTCCGTCGGGCCGACGGTCCTACTACGAGCAGTACTTC
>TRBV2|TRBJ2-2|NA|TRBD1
CASSAGQPNTGELFF
TGTGCCAGCAGTGCGGGACAGCCCAACACCGGGGAGCTGTTTTTT
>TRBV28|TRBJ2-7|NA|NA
CASSLGWSSYEQYF
TGTGCCAGCAGTTTAGGCTGGAGCTCCTACGAGCAGTACTTC
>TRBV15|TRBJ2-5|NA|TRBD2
CATSTSRTSFETQYF
TGTGCCACCAGCACAAGTAGGACTAGCTTTGAGACCCAGTACTTC